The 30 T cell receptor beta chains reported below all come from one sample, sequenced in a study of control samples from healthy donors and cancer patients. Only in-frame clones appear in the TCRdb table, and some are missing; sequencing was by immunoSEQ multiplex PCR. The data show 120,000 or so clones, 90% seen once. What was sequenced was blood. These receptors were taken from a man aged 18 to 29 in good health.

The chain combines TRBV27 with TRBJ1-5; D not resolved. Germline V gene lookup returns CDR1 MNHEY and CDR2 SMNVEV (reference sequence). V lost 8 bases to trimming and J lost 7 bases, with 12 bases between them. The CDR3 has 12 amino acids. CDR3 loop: CASGVERQPQHF. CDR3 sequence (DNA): TGTGCCAGCGGGGTCGAGCGCCAGCCCCAGCATTTT.

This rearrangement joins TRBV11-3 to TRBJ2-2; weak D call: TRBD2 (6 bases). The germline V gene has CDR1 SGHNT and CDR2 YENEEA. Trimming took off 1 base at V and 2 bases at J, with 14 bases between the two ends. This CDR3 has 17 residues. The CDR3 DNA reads TGTGCCAGCAGCTTAGCTGGTCTAGCGATAAACACCGGGGAGCTGTTTTTT. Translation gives CASSLAGLAINTGELFF.

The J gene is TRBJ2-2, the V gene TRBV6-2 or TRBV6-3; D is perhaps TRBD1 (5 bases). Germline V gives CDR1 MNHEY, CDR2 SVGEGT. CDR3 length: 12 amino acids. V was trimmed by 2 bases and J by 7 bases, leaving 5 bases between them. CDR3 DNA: TGTGCCAGCAGTTACGGACACGGGGAGCTGTTTTTT. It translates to CASSYGHGELFF.

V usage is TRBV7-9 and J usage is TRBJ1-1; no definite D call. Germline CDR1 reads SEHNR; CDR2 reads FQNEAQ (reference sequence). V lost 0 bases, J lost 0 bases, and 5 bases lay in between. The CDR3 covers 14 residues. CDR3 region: CASSLAHVNTEAFF. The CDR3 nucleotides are TGTGCCAGCAGCTTAGCACACGTGAACACTGAAGCTTTCTTT.

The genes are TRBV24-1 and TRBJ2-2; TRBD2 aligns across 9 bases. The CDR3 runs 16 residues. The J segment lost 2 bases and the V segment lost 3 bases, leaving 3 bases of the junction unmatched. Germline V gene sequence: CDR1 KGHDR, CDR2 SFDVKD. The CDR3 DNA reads TGTGCCACCAGTGATCCTAGCGGGACTAACACCGGGGAGCTGTTTTTT. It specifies CATSDPSGTNTGELFF.

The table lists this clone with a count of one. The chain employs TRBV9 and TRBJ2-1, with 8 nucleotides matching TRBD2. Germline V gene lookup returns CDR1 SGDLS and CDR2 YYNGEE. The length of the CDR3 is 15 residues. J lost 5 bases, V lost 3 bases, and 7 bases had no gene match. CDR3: CASSASGSQDNEQFF. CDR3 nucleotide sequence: TGTGCCAGCAGCGCGAGCGGGAGCCAAGACAATGAGCAGTTCTTC.

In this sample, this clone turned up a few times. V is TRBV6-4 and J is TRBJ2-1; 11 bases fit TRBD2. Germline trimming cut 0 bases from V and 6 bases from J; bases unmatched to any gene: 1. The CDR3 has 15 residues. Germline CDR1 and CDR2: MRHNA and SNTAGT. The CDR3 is CASSDSSGGANEQFF. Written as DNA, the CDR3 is TGTGCCAGCAGTGACTCTAGCGGGGGGGCCAATGAGCAGTTCTTC.

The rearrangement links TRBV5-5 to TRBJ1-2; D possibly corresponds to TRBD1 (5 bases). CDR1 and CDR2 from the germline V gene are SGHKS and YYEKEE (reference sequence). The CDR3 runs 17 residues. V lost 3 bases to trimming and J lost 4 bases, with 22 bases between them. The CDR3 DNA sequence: TGTGCCAGCAGCTCTAGCGACGATCGACAGCGCCTCTATGGCTACACCTTC. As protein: CASSSSDDRQRLYGYTF.

The CDR3 nucleotides are TGTGCCAGCAGCTTAGGGTGGGGGTCAGATACGCAGTATTTT. It is translated as CASSLGWGSDTQYF. The V and J genes are TRBV11-3 and TRBJ2-3; D possibly uses TRBD1 or TRBD2 (5 bases each). Trimming removed 1 base from V and 4 bases from J, with 9 bases in between. The CDR3 totals 14 residues. CDR1 and CDR2 from the germline V gene are SGHNT and YENEEA.

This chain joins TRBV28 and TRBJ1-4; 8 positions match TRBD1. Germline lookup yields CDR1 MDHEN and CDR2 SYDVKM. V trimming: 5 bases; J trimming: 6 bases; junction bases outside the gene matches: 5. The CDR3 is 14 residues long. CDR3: CASSPLQGDEKLFF. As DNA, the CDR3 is TGTGCCAGCAGTCCGCTACAGGGGGATGAAAAACTGTTTTTT.

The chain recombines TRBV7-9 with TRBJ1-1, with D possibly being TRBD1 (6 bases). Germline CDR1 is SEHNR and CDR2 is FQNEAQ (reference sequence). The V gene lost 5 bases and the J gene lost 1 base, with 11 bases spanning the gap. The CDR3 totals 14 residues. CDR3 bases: TGTGCCAGCAGCCCCTCAGGGGCGAACACTGAAGCTTTCTTT. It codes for CASSPSGANTEAFF. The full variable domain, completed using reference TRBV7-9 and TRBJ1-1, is DTGVSQNPRHKITKRGQNVTFRCDPISEHNRLYWYRQTLGQGPEFLTYFQNEAQLEKSRLLSDRFSAERPKGSFSTLEIQRTEQGDSAMYLCASSPSGANTEAFFGQGTRLTVV.

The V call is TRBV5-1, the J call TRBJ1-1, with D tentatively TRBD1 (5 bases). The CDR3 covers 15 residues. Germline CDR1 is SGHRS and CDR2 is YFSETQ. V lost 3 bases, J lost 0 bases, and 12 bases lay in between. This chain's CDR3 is CASSSRGPMNTEAFF. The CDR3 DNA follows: TGCGCCAGCAGCTCCCGGGGACCCATGAACACTGAAGCTTTCTTT. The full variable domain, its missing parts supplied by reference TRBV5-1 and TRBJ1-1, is KAGVTQTPRYLIKTRGQQVTLSCSPISGHRSVSWYQQTPGQGLQFLFEYFSETQRNKGNFPGRFSGRQFSNSRSEMNVSTLELGDSALYLCASSSRGPMNTEAFFGQGTRLTVV.

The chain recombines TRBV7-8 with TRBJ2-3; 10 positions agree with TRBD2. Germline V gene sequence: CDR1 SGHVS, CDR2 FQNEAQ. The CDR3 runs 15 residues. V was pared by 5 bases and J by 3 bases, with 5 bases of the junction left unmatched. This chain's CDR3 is CASSPSGGATDTQYF. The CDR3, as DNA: TGTGCCAGCAGCCCGAGCGGGGGGGCGACAGATACGCAGTATTTT.

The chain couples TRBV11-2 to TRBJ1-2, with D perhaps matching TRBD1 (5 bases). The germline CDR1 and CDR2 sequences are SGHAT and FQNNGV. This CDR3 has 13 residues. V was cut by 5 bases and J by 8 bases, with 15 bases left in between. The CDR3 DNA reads TGTGCCAGCAGCAGTACAGGTATAGAAGGCTACACCTTC. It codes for CASSSTGIEGYTF.

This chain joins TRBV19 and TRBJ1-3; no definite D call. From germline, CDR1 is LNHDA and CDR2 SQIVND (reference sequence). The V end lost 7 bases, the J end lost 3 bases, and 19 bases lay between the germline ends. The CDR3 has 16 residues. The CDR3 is CASTRSNAAVGNTIYF. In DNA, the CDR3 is TGTGCCAGTACTCGATCCAATGCGGCAGTTGGAAACACCATATATTTT.

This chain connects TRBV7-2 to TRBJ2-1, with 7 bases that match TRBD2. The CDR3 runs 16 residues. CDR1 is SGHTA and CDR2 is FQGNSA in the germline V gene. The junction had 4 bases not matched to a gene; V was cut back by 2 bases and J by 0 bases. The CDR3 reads CASSLIRGSSYNEQFF. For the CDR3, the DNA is TGTGCCAGCAGCTTAATCCGCGGGAGCTCCTACAATGAGCAGTTCTTC.

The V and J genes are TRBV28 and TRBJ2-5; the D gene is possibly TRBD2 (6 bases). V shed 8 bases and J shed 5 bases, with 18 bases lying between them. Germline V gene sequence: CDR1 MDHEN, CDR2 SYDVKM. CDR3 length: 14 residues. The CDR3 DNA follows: TGTGCCAGCCGGCTTCTCGGGGGAGGCGAGACCCAGTACTTC. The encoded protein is CASRLLGGGETQYF.

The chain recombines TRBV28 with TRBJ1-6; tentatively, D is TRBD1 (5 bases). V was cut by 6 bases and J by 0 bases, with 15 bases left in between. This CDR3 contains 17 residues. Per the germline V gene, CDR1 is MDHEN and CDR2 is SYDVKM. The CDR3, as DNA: TGTGCCAGCAGCACCCAAACAACAGGCTCCTATAATTCACCCCTCCACTTT. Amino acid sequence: CASSTQTTGSYNSPLHF.

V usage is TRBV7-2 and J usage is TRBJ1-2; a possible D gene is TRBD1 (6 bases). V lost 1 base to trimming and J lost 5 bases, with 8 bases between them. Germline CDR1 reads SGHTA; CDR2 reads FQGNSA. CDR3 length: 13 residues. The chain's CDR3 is CASSLGQDYGYTF. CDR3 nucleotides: TGTGCCAGCAGCTTAGGACAGGATTATGGCTACACCTTC.

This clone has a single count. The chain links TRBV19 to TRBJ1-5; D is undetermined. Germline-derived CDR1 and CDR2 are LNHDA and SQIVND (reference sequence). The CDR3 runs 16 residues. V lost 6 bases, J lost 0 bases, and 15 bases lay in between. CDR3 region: CASRKRTIYSNQPQHF. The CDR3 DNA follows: TGTGCCAGTAGGAAGCGAACAATTTATAGCAATCAGCCCCAGCATTTT.

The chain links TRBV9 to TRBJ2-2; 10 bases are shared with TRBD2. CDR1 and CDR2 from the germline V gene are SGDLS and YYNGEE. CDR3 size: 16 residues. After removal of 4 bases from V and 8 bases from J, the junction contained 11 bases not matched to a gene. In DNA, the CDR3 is TGTGCCAGCAGCCCAAGTGCTAGCGGGAGAGTTGGGGAGCTGTTTTTT. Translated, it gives CASSPSASGRVGELFF.

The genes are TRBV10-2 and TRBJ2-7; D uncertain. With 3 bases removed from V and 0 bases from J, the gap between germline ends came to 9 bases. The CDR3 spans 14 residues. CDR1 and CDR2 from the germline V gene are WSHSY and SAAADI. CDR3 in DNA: TGCGCCAGCAGTGACCCGGGTCGCTCCTACGAGCAGTACTTC. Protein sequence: CASSDPGRSYEQYF.

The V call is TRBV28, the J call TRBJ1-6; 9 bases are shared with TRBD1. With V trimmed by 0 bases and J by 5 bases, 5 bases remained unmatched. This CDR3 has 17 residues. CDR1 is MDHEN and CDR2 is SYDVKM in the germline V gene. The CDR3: CASSLWTGGINNSPLHF. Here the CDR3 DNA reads TGTGCCAGCAGTTTATGGACAGGGGGAATAAATAATTCACCCCTCCACTTT.

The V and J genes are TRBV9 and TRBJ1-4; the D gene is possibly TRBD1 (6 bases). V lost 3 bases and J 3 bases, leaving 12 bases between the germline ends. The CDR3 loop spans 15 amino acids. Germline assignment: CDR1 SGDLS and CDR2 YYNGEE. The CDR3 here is CASSDQGRSNEKLFF. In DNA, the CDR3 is TGTGCCAGCAGCGACCAGGGGCGGTCTAATGAAAAACTGTTTTTT. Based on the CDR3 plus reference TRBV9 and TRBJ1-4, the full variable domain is DSGVTQTPKHLITATGQRVTLRCSPRSGDLSVYWYQQSLDQGLQFLIQYYNGEERAKGNILERFSAQQFPDLHSELNLSSLELGDSALYFCASSDQGRSNEKLFFGSGTQLSVL.

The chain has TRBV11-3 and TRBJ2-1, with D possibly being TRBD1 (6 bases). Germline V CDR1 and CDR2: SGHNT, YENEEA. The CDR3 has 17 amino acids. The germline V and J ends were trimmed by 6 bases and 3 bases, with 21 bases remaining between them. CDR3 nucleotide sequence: TGTGCCAGCAGACAGGGAACCCCCATCGGAGGCTACAATGAGCAGTTCTTC. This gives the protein CASRQGTPIGGYNEQFF.

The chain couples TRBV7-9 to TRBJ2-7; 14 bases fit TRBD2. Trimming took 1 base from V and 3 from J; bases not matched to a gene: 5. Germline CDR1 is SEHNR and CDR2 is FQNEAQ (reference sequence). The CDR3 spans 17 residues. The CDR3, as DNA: TGTGCCAGCAGCTTAGACCTAGGGACTAGCGGGGGCTACGAGCAGTACTTC. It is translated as CASSLDLGTSGGYEQYF.

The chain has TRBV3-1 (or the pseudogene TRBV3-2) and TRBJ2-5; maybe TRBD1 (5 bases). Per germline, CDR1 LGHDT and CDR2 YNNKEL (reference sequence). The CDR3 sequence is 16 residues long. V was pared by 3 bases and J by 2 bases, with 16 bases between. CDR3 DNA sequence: TGTGCCAGCAGCCAGTTGACCCGTGGGGCGCAAGAGACCCAGTACTTC. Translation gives CASSQLTRGAQETQYF.

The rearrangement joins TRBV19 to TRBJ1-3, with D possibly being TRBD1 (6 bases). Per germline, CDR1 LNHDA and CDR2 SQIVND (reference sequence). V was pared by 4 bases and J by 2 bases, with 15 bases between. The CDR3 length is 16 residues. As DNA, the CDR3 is TGTGCCAGTAGTACCTCCGGGGGCGCGCCTGGAAACACCATATATTTT. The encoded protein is CASSTSGGAPGNTIYF.

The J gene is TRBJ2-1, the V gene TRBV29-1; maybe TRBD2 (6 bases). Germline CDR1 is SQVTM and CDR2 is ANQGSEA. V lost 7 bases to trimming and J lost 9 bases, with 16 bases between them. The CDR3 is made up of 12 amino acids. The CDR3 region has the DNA TGCAGCGCCAGCGGTCTCGGGGGTGAGCAGTTCTTC. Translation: CSASGLGGEQFF.

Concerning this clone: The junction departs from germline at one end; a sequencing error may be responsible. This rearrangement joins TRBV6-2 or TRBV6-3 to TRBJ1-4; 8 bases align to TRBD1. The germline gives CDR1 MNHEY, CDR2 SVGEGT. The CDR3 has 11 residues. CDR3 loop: CASSAGTGHNF. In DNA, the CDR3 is TGTGCCAGCAGTGCCGGGACAGGACACAATTTT.